In its sample, the clone carrying this TCR beta chain was seen many times. These data originate in a study of blood T cell repertoires in COVID-19. Assignments of participants to cohorts depended upon their own reported clinical history. Method: immunoSEQ multiplex PCR; TCRdb's copy keeps in-frame clones and lacks some. In the table there are under 350,000 clones, 85% to 90% of which are singletons. Germline values: CDR1 GTSNPN, CDR2 SVGIG (reference sequence). The CDR3 runs to 12 residues. The V and J ends lost 4 bases and 5 bases respectively, with 11 bases between them. The source is a man aged 30-40 years who had recovered from COVID-19. The rearrangement links TRBV30 to TRBJ2-5; TRBD1 might be the D (5 bases). Sequencing used PBMCs or T cells enriched from blood (not recorded which). The CDR3: CAWTGFSETQYF. CDR3 nucleotide sequence: TGTGCCTGGACAGGGTTCTCGGAGACCCAGTACTTC.